This T cell receptor beta chain is drawn from a study of blood T cell repertoires in COVID-19 (dated by TCRdb to the early 2020s). Study-wide context: Samples covering the acute and convalescent phases of COVID-19 were provided by collaborators in the United States, Italy and Spain. Samples came from the ongoing ImmuneRACE study (first 160 participants) plus 1,254 subjects from 6 global collaborators. Deeply sampled blood TCRbeta repertoires from subjects exposed to, actively infected with, or recovered from COVID-19 were included in the dataset. Nearly every sample came with metadata listing a de-identified subject ID, COVID-19 status, age in years and sex. HLA class I and class II types, where available, came from metadata supplied by the sample provider rather than from assay-based typing. A freely available public database, intended as a resource for researchers studying the immune response to SARS-CoV-2, is where the repertoires were released. The material from the prospective study consisted of cDNA or gDNA derived from T cells, B-cell-depleted T cells, or PBMCs. The investigation overall reported the following: The quantity of clinical and demographic metadata differed by source and by participant and was supplied without curation.

Collaborating institutions collected whole blood in K2EDTA tubes following their own protocols. Collaborator samples were shipped for TCRbeta analysis as frozen whole blood, isolated PBMCs, or DNA extracted from either sample type. The germline V gene sets CDR1 to SGHTA and CDR2 to FQGNSA. The CDR3 covers 15 residues, taking in both the cysteine and the phenylalanine. Of the read, only the CDR3 DNA is kept; its 45 bases are in frame from base 1. V gives up 2 bases and J gives up 4 bases, and the segment between their germline ends measures 14 bases. TCRbeta CDR3 regions were amplified from genomic DNA using the immunoSEQ Assay, a bias-controlled multiplex PCR. In the original analysis: Nucleated cell counts per sample were estimated from amplification of reference gene primers within the assay. Sequence reads were collapsed and filtered to measure the absolute abundance of every unique TCRbeta CDR3 rearrangement. Productive Simpson clonality was computed per sample as the square root of Simpson's diversity index over productive rearrangements. Drawn from immuneACCESS, this table holds only the in-frame rearrangements with V and J called that TCRdb kept. Clones are partly lost; checked studies trace under half to an unresolved V gene and leave the rest unexplained. D and trimming come from the DNA, and the V and J calls and clone size come from that table. The sample table holds around 700,000 clones, of which over 80% were seen once. Under 0.3% of the sample belongs to the ten largest clones.

Regarding this clone: Its antigen remains undetermined. There are no base qualities to consult, and no much larger clone falls within one base.

The chain is assembled from TRBV7-2 and TRBJ1-1; confidence is insufficient to name the D gene. Sequenced sample: peripheral blood. The receptor was derived from a young woman with acute or convalescent COVID-19. The bases are TGTGCCAGCAGCTTAAATGCGAGGAGTATCACTGAAGCTTTCTTT. This is translated as CASSLNARSITEAFF.